This is a list of T cell receptor beta chains from one sample in a study of cytomegalovirus exposure and HLA in healthy donors. Measured with immunoSEQ multiplex PCR; TCRdb has only the in-frame clones, and not every one. Here the sample spans roughly 120,000 clones, around four fifths being singletons. The sample comprised PBMCs. The receptors stem from a woman aged 40 to 49 in good health and CMV-seronegative. CDR3s leave out the opening cysteine and the closing phenylalanine or tryptophan.

>13|TRBV7-2|TRBJ2-5
ASRVAGVPQETQY
>15|TRBV7-2|TRBJ2-3
ASSLVGGGGASDTQY
>12|TRBV19|TRBJ1-1
ASTERTGRAEAF
>13|TRBV12-5|TRBJ2-3
ASGVPPDCTDTQY
>12|TRBV18|TRBJ1-2
ASSPGTGGVGYT
>7|TRBV10-1|TRBJ2-5
ASSPPQY
>12|TRBV7-2|TRBJ2-1
ASLQRRGSLKQF
>12|TRBV27|TRBJ1-2
ASSLTGLTYGYT
>11|TRBV7-9|TRBJ1-2
ASSRGGAGGYT
>13|TRBV5-1|TRBJ2-7
ASSLEIAREGEQY
>13|TRBV4-2|TRBJ1-4
ASSQGGLFNEKLF
>12|TRBV7-9|TRBJ2-5
ASSRGGIQETQY
>10|TRBV5-6|TRBJ2-5
ASSSGEETQY
>15|TRBV27|TRBJ1-5
ASSLLGTAISNQPQH
>10|TRBV7-9|TRBJ1-1
ASSLGQGEAF
>14|TRBV13|TRBJ2-3
ASSLFRGGGTDTQY
>13|TRBV18|TRBJ1-2
ASSPGDSSIYGYT
>14|TRBV18|TRBJ2-5
ASSRVGQGELETQY
>11|TRBV2|TRBJ2-6
ASKEGGANVLT
>11|TRBV28|TRBJ2-1
ASSPDQRGEQF
>14|TRBV5-1|TRBJ2-1
ASSLGFQGKHNEQF
>11|TRBV5-5|TRBJ2-1
ASSLGPIEGQF
>14|TRBV7-6|TRBJ2-1
ASSLARGSSYNEQF
>14|TRBV5-4|TRBJ2-2
ASSLWLAGSTGELF
>11|TRBV5-1|TRBJ2-1
ASSPDWYNEQF
>12|TRBV7-8|TRBJ2-4
ASSGGASKNIQY
>13|TRBV4-3|TRBJ2-3
ASSHRTGGTDTQY
>11|TRBV18|TRBJ1-4
ASSPGSGEKLF
>12|TRBV29-1|TRBJ2-1
SVESRGRHNEQF
>13|TRBV6-1|TRBJ2-5
ASSEGGGRGETQY
>12|TRBV6-4|TRBJ1-2
ASSPSGLNYGYT
>16|TRBV5-1|TRBJ2-1
ASSLALSLDRGYNEQF
>11|TRBV11-2|TRBJ1-4
ASSFPENEKLF
>12|TRBV19|TRBJ1-5
ASTRDRAYAAQH
>12|TRBV10-3|TRBJ2-7
AISDYRGSYEQY
>13|TRBV6-1|TRBJ1-4
ASSLTAGSGEKLF
>12|TRBV6-5|TRBJ1-6
ASSSVRDNSPLH
>14|TRBV18|TRBJ1-3
ASSPNRGRSGNTIY
>12|TRBV28|TRBJ2-7
ASSLSGSGNEQY
>12|TRBV25-1|TRBJ1-1
ASSEWDRDTEAF
>13|TRBV6-6|TRBJ2-1
ASSWTSEGGNEQF